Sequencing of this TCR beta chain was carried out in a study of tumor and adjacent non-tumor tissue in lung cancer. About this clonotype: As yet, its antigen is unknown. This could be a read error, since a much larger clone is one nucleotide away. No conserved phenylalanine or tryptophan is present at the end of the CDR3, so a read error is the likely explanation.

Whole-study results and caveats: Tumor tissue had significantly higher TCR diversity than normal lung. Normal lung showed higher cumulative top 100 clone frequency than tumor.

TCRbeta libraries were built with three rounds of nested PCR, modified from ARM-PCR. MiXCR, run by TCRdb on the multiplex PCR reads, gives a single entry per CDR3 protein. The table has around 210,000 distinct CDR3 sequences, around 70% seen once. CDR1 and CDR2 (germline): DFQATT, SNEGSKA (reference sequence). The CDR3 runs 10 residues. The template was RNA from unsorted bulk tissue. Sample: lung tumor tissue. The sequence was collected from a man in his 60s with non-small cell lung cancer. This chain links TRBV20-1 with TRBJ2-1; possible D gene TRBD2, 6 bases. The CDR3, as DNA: TGCAGCGCAAAGCGGGATGAGCAGTTCTTA. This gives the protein CSAKRDEQFL.